Below are 20 T cell receptor beta chains sequenced from a single sample in a study of CD8 T cells in ankylosing spondylitis. TCRdb reprocessed the 5' RACE reads with MiXCR, giving one entry per CDR3 protein. The sample contains about 240,000 distinct CDR3 sequences, about 10% of which appear only once. Sequencing was done on a sample of blood, either unsorted or a sorted T cell fraction (not recorded which). All receptors derive from a male donor with ankylosing spondylitis or in good health (not recorded which).

V gene TRBV24-1 combines with J gene TRBJ2-5, with TRBD2 matching 7 bases. CDR3 length equals 15 residues. CDR1 is KGHDR, CDR2 SFDVKD, per germline. Trimming removed 4 bases from V and 5 bases from J; junction bases left unmatched: 9. The DNA of the CDR3 is TGTGCCACCAGTGACCCGCGATGGGGAGGGGAGACCCAGTACTTC. Protein product: CATSDPRWGGETQYF.

At least ten counts were recorded for this clonotype. The chain's CDR3 is CASSIRQGVHEQYF. The CDR3 nucleotides are TGCGCCAGCAGCATTCGACAGGGCGTCCACGAGCAGTACTTC. V usage is TRBV5-1 and J usage is TRBJ2-7; TRBD1 aligns across 7 bases. The CDR3 contains 14 residues. V shed 4 bases and J 5 bases; nucleotides not matched to a gene: 9. CDR1 and CDR2 (germline): SGHRS, YFSETQ.

V gene TRBV3-1 combines with J gene TRBJ2-7, with 7 bases aligning to TRBD2. J gave up 3 bases and V 1 base, and 6 bases lay outside the gene matches. There are 15 residues in the CDR3. Looked up from germline, CDR1 is LGHDT and CDR2 is YNNKEL (reference sequence). The CDR3 region has the DNA TGTGCCAGCAGCCAAGGGTTCGGGGGGAACTACGAGCAGTACTTC. It specifies CASSQGFGGNYEQYF.

This clonotype was counted a few times. The chain has TRBV5-5 and TRBJ2-3, with TRBD1 matching over 9 bases. V trimming: 3 bases; J trimming: 5 bases; junction bases outside the gene matches: 4. CDR1 and CDR2 from the germline V gene are SGHKS and YYEKEE (reference sequence). The CDR3 runs 14 residues. The CDR3, as DNA: TGTGCCAGCAGCTCGGACAGGGGAAGAGATACGCAGTATTTT. It specifies CASSSDRGRDTQYF.

The sample holds many counts of this clonotype. The J gene is TRBJ1-6, the V gene TRBV10-3; a weak D match, TRBD1 (6 bases). Trimming took off 10 bases at V and 5 bases at J, with 18 bases between the two ends. Germline CDR1 is ENHRY and CDR2 is SYGVKD. The CDR3 loop spans 15 amino acids. CDR3 sequence reads: CATWETGMNNSPLHF. DNA for the CDR3: TGTGCCACCTGGGAAACAGGGATGAATAATTCACCCCTCCACTTT.

This clonotype was counted between two and nine times. The rearrangement joins TRBV2 to TRBJ2-7; no definite D call. This CDR3 has 14 residues. The germline gives CDR1 SNHLY, CDR2 FYNNEI. Trimming cost V 7 bases and J 2 bases, with 15 bases left between them. The CDR3 DNA reads as TGTGCCAGCACCGAAACGTGGGCCACCTACGAGCAGTACTTC. It yields the protein CASTETWATYEQYF.

This clonotype has at least ten counts. The rearrangement links TRBV5-1 to TRBJ1-2, with 9 bases identical to TRBD1. The CDR3 is made up of 15 amino acids. The germline V gene has CDR1 SGHRS and CDR2 YFSETQ. V lost 4 bases to trimming and J lost 6 bases; unmatched junction nucleotides: 10. The CDR3 DNA is TGCGCCAGCAGCCAAGACCCCGGGACAGGGAATGGCTACACCTTC. Translated: CASSQDPGTGNGYTF.

This clonotype was observed a handful of times. J is TRBJ2-3 and V is TRBV2, with 9 bases fitting TRBD2. The CDR3 contains 15 residues. V trimming: 4 bases; J trimming: 2 bases; junction bases outside the gene matches: 4. The V gene's germline CDR1 is SNHLY and CDR2 FYNNEI. CDR3: CASSVQREATDTQYF. CDR3 nucleotides: TGTGCCAGCAGTGTTCAGCGGGAGGCCACAGATACGCAGTATTTT. The full variable domain, in which reference TRBV2 and TRBJ2-3 provide the parts outside the CDR3, is EPEVTQTPSHQVTQMGQEVILRCVPISNHLYFYWYRQILGQKVEFLVSFYNNEISEKSEIFDDQFSVERPDGSNFTLKIRSTKLEDSAMYFCASSVQREATDTQYFGPGTRLTVL.

The genes are TRBV9 and TRBJ2-1; tentatively, D is TRBD1 (6 bases). The length of the CDR3 is 12 residues. V was cut by 4 bases and J by 7 bases, with 9 bases left in between. Looked up from germline, CDR1 is SGDLS and CDR2 is YYNGEE. This CDR3 reads CASSWTENEQFF. Written as DNA, the CDR3 is TGTGCCAGCAGCTGGACAGAAAATGAGCAGTTCTTC.

The sample holds many counts of this clonotype. The J gene is TRBJ2-2, the V gene TRBV29-1; 10 positions match TRBD2. J lost 5 bases, V lost 5 bases, and 8 bases had no gene match. This CDR3 comprises 15 residues. The germline V gene encodes CDR1 SQVTM and CDR2 ANQGSEA. The CDR3 spells CSVPSGGRETGELFF. The CDR3 nucleotides read TGCAGCGTTCCTAGCGGGGGACGGGAGACCGGGGAGCTGTTTTTT.

This clonotype was counted at least ten times. This chain joins TRBV5-1 and TRBJ2-7; possible D gene TRBD1, 6 bases. The V end was cut by 0 bases, the J end by 3 bases, with 10 bases between. The germline CDR1 and CDR2 sequences are SGHRS and YFSETQ. This CDR3 comprises 14 residues. This CDR3 is CASSLDRENYEQYF. CDR3 nucleotides: TGCGCCAGCAGCTTGGACAGGGAGAACTACGAGCAGTACTTC. Full variable domain (rest looked up from reference TRBV5-1 and TRBJ2-7): KAGVTQTPRYLIKTRGQQVTLSCSPISGHRSVSWYQQTPGQGLQFLFEYFSETQRNKGNFPGRFSGRQFSNSRSEMNVSTLELGDSALYLCASSLDRENYEQYFGPGTRLTVT.

Many counts were recorded for this clonotype. The chain is built from TRBV9 and TRBJ2-2; D not resolved. The CDR3 is 14 amino acids. The germline V gene encodes CDR1 SGDLS and CDR2 YYNGEE. The V and J ends lost 5 bases and 4 bases respectively, with 12 bases between them. The CDR3 spells CASSPLGLTGELFF. CDR3 sequence (DNA): TGTGCCAGCAGTCCCCTCGGGCTCACCGGGGAGCTGTTTTTT.

This clonotype was seen a few times. The chain joins TRBV7-1 to TRBJ1-6; D is ambiguous. TRBV7-1 is an ORF, and what it does is uncertain. The CDR3 has 17 amino acids. V gave up 2 bases and J gave up 0 bases, with 11 bases separating them. As DNA, the CDR3 is TGTGCCAGCAGCTCACAACGGCGGAGCTCCTATAATTCACCCCTCCACTTT. Translating gives CASSSQRRSSYNSPLHF.

This chain joins TRBV11-2 and TRBJ2-3, with 14 bases lining up with TRBD2. In germline, CDR1 is SGHAT, CDR2 FQNNGV. This CDR3 is 16 amino acids long. V gave up 3 bases and J gave up 4 bases; unmatched junction bases: 3. Here the CDR3 reads CASSFGLAGGSDTQYF. CDR3 nucleotides: TGTGCCAGCAGCTTCGGACTAGCGGGGGGTTCAGATACGCAGTATTTT.

This clonotype showed up many times. The chain combines TRBV20-1 with TRBJ1-5; D is ambiguous. The CDR3 covers 16 residues. Germline lookup yields CDR1 DFQATT and CDR2 SNEGSKA (reference sequence). V was cut by 3 bases and J by 0 bases, with 15 bases left in between. CDR3 loop: CSASDPFGDSNQPQHF. DNA for the CDR3: TGCAGTGCTAGTGACCCCTTCGGGGATAGCAATCAGCCCCAGCATTTT.

In its sample, this clonotype was seen many times. This chain connects TRBV7-9 to TRBJ1-2; D perhaps matches TRBD1 (6 bases). Trimming shortened V by 0 bases and J by 4 bases, and 12 bases separated the two germline ends. The germline V gene has CDR1 SEHNR and CDR2 FQNEAQ (reference sequence). The CDR3 loop spans 15 amino acids. Written as DNA, the CDR3 is TGTGCCAGCAGCTTAGCCCTGGGGGGCCTCTATGGCTACACCTTC. Its protein product is CASSLALGGLYGYTF.

This clonotype was counted a few times. The junction departs from the called germline gene at one end, perhaps through a read error. The chain recombines TRBV5-6 with TRBJ1-6; D not resolved. CDR1 SGHDT and CDR2 YYEEEE come from the germline V gene. CDR3 length equals 13 residues. This CDR3 is CASSSSFNSPLHF. CDR3 sequence (DNA): TGTGCCAGCAGCTCCTCCTTTAATTCACCCCTCCACTTT. Full variable domain (remainder filled in from reference TRBV5-6 and TRBJ1-6): DAGVTQSPTHLIKTRGQQVTLRCSPKSGHDTVSWYQQALGQGPQFIFQYYEEEERQRGNFPDRFSGHQFPNYSSELNVNALLLGDSALYLCASSSSFNSPLHFGNGTRLTVT.

CDR3 sequence (DNA): TGTGCCAGCAGCCCCCGAAGGGGTCCCTATAATTCACCCCTCCACTTT. Residues: CASSPRRGPYNSPLHF. The genes are TRBV21-1 and TRBJ1-6; TRBD1, the table's D call, lacks a check against the DNA. TRBV21-1 is a known pseudogene. The CDR3 length is 16 residues.

At least ten counts were recorded for this clonotype. The chain is built from TRBV12-3 or TRBV12-4 and TRBJ2-1; maybe TRBD1 (5 bases). Trimming took off 3 bases at V and 3 bases at J, with 12 bases between the two ends. The CDR3 totals 15 residues. CDR3: CASSFDSGDYNEQFF. As DNA, the CDR3 is TGTGCCAGCAGTTTTGACAGTGGAGACTACAATGAGCAGTTCTTC.

This clonotype has ten or more counts. The gene calls are TRBV5-1 and TRBJ1-5; TRBD1 agrees at 7 bases. Germline V gene data show CDR1 as SGHRS and CDR2 as YFSETQ. CDR3 length: 17 residues. The ends lost 4 bases at V and 5 bases at J; junction bases unmatched: 15. The CDR3 region is CASSQQGSKEVDQPQHF. The CDR3, as DNA: TGCGCCAGCAGCCAACAGGGGTCGAAGGAGGTGGATCAGCCCCAGCATTTT.